This T cell receptor beta chain was recovered during a study of T cell responses to AZD1222 COVID-19 vaccine. Whole-study results and caveats: Just a handful of AZD1222 recipients were seropositive at baseline. Two AZD1222 doses significantly raised spike-specific TCR breadth and depth over controls.

Profiled with immunoSEQ multiplex PCR; TCRdb holds only in-frame clones, not every one. The sample yields about 72,000 clones, around 89% seen once. The germline V gene has CDR1 MNHEY and CDR2 SMNVEV (reference sequence). V was clipped by 0 bases and J by 4 bases, with 10 bases between them. The CDR3 sequence is 15 residues long. Concerning this clone itself: Antigen specificity is unknown.

The chain has TRBV27 and TRBJ1-5; no firm D call. The sample in question was peripheral blood, obtained 28 days after the second AZD1222 dose. This TCR came from an adult who received the AZD1222 COVID-19 vaccine. The CDR3 bases are TGTGCCAGCAGTTTATCAAAGACACGGAATCAGCCCCAGCATTTT. It specifies CASSLSKTRNQPQHF.